This T cell receptor beta chain was recovered during a study of persistence of HIV-infected CD4 T cells (TCRdb year 2020). In the study overall: The study isolated CMV- and HIV-1 Gag-responding CD4+ T cells from ART-treated individuals to examine antigen-driven clonal expansion of HIV-1-infected cells. Suppressive ART had been received by participants for a median of roughly eight years. Peripheral blood samples of up to about 200 mL were obtained at multiple time points, with the exception of two participants, for whom leukapheresis was performed at a single time point. Proviral sequencing was used to assess clonality among infected cells, whereas TCRbeta sequencing gauged the clonality of all cells within each sorted population. In the cross-participant TCR cluster analysis, eight or nine participants were included for CMV and roughly seven participants were included for Gag.

Trimming takes 0 bases from V and 3 bases from J, and the germline ends sit 9 bases apart. Taken from the germline V gene, the CDR1 and CDR2 loops are SGHTA and FQGNSA. The CDR3 runs 15 amino acids, cysteine and phenylalanine included. Only the CDR3 part of the read is kept: 45 bases, read in frame from the first base. The immunoSEQ hsTCRB assay version 4, run in survey mode, was used to sequence TCRbeta repertoires from genomic DNA. For TCRbeta sequencing, genomic DNA was diluted to around 9.7 ng/uL, and up to roughly 1 ug was used per sample. As for the authors' bioinformatics: ImmunoSeq Analyzer 3.0 was used for analysis of TCRbeta data, and diversity was computed on productive nucleotide rearrangements. Using the Immunarch R package, lower-bound TCR diversity was estimated with the improved Chao index and clonality was estimated with the Gini coefficient. Nucleotide rearrangements that differed but encoded the same CDR3beta amino acid sequence were counted as separate clonotypes. Differential abundance analysis found TCRbeta sequences that were significantly enriched in antigen-responding cells compared with anti-CD3/anti-CD28-activated cells. GLIPH2 clustered TCRs by predicted peptide-MHC specificity, both within individual participants and across merged participant data sets. Held by TCRdb, this immuneACCESS table contains in-frame sequences only and omits some clones. Under half of the omission traces to an unresolved V gene where checked; the cause of the rest is unknown. Clonal size and the V and J genes are those of that table, whereas D and trimming came from the DNA. Recorded for this sample are 35,000 to 45,000 clones; about 85% of them occurred a single time. Around 5.4% of the sample is in the top ten clones.

About this clone: Its recognized antigen is unknown. Base qualities are not recorded, but no much larger clone differs from it by a single base.

Overall study outcomes, separate from this receptor: Only a small number of individuals took part in the study, and only a limited range of antigens was tested. Because the TCR analyses were done in bulk, restricting them to just the rare CMV-responding cells that actually carried HIV-1 proviruses was not possible. TCRbeta richness in CMV- and Gag-responding cells was significantly lower than in anti-CD3/anti-CD28-responding cells; CMV-responding cells had higher oligoclonality than CD3/CD28-stimulated and Gag-responding cells. Enrichment of degenerate expanded CDR3beta sequences was found in antigen-responding cells, suggesting convergent selection of CD4+ responses to CMV and Gag. Within the same sorted populations, TCR oligoclonality correlated with proviral oligoclonality.

The sample's treatment or condition label is to be understood as: suppressive antiretroviral therapy. A pool of overlapping HIV-1 Gag 15-mer peptides was used at roughly 0.95 ug per peptide per mL for cell stimulation. Memory CD4+ T cells that did not respond, being CD40L-negative, CD69-negative and CD45RO-high, were sorted as memory populations depleted of antigen-responding cells. Participants were HIV-1-infected adults who started suppressive ART during chronic infection. For at least 4 years, participants had undetectable plasma HIV-1 RNA, below 50 copies/mL. To be included, participants needed a CD4+ T cell count above 400 cells/uL and a positive CMV serology. Before stimulation, PBMCs were isolated using density centrifugation and then depleted of CD8+ T cells. Stimulation of CD8-depleted PBMCs was carried out for approximately 18 hours with anti-CD28/CD49d costimulation, CD40-blocking antibody and enfuvirtide, to prevent new infections. Sorting was done on either a Beckman Coulter MoFlo Legacy or an XDP sorter, and propidium iodide was used to exclude dead cells. The QIAamp DNA Mini Kit was used for genomic DNA extraction from samples above one million cells, and the Quick-DNA Microprep Kit was used otherwise.

The input for sequencing was cultured CD4+ T cells from PBMCs, taken from a patient who received antiretroviral therapy. Explained via the paper, the cell subset or site label denotes: CD40L-CD69- CD45RO-high memory CD4 T cells not responding to Gag peptides. The rearranged chain carries TRBV7-2 and TRBJ1-5; no D gene call is confident. The receptor was derived from an adult with HIV. The donor label of this sample is uncertain. Here is the DNA: TGTGCCAGCAGCTTAGCGGTACAGTACAATCAGCCCCAGCATTTT. Its coded protein is CASSLAVQYNQPQHF.